These 15 T cell receptor beta chains were sequenced from one sample in a study of control samples from healthy donors and cancer patients. TCRdb's copy holds only in-frame clones and misses some; the assay was immunoSEQ multiplex PCR. The data show fewer than 6,000 clones, 70% to 90% seen once. The material sequenced was formalin-fixed, paraffin-embedded tissue. The receptors come from a female donor with lung cancer.

The chain combines TRBV12-3 or TRBV12-4 with TRBJ1-2; D remains unclear. V was shortened by 3 bases and J by 12 bases, with 14 bases between the two germline ends. The CDR3 totals 12 residues. The CDR3 protein is CASSFDRRENTF. CDR3 DNA: TGTGCCAGCAGTTTTGACCGACGCGAAAACACCTTC.

CDR3 region: CATSFTGTQQPQHF. Written as DNA, the CDR3 is TGTGCCACCAGCTTCACAGGAACGCAGCAGCCCCAGCATTTT. The J gene is TRBJ1-5, the V gene TRBV15, with D tentatively TRBD1 (5 bases). This CDR3 has 14 amino acids. V was clipped by 5 bases and J by 7 bases, with 15 bases between them. The germline V gene encodes CDR1 LNHNV and CDR2 YYDKDF (reference sequence). Variable domain in full (rest from reference TRBV15 and TRBJ1-5): DAMVIQNPRYQVTQFGKPVTLSCSQTLNHNVMYWYQQKSSQAPKLLFHYYDKDFNNEADTPDNFQSRRPNTSFCFLDIRSPGLGDTAMYLCATSFTGTQQPQHFGDGTRLSIL.

V is TRBV12-3 or TRBV12-4 and J is TRBJ2-7; 8 bases map to TRBD1. After removal of 5 bases from V and 3 bases from J, the junction contained 3 bases not matched to a gene. CDR3 length: 13 amino acids. The CDR3 nucleotides read TGTGCCAGCAGTCCGGGACAGGTCTACGAGCAGTACTTC. Translation: CASSPGQVYEQYF.

The V call is TRBV28, the J call TRBJ2-5; possibly TRBD2 for D (6 bases). Germline V CDR1 and CDR2: MDHEN, SYDVKM. This CDR3 region has 15 residues. Trimming took off 3 bases at V and 3 bases at J, with 14 bases between the two ends. The CDR3 nucleotides read TGTGCCAGCAGTTTCCGCGGGACTTTTAAAGAGACCCAGTACTTC. Translation gives CASSFRGTFKETQYF. Supplemented by reference TRBV28 and TRBJ2-5, the full variable domain reads DVKVTQSSRYLVKRTGEKVFLECVQDMDHENMFWYRQDPGLGLRLIYFSYDVKMKEKGDIPEGYSVSREKKERFSLILESASTNQTSMYLCASSFRGTFKETQYFGPGTRLLVL.

This chain joins TRBV21-1 and TRBJ2-2; the table calls TRBD1, which could not be checked here. TRBV21-1 is assigned pseudogene status. The CDR3 has 17 residues. CDR3 DNA sequence: TGTGCCAGCAGCAATGAGAACAGGGCGGCGAACACCGGGGAGCTGTTTTTT. It yields the protein CASSNENRAANTGELFF.

This rearrangement joins TRBV6-1 to TRBJ1-2; D gene unclear. The CDR3 is 16 residues long. The ends were cut back, 0 bases at V and 1 base at J, with 12 bases in the middle. Looked up from germline, CDR1 is MNHNS and CDR2 is SASEGT. CDR3 sequence: CASSEAYGALNYGYTF. The CDR3 DNA follows: TGTGCCAGCAGTGAAGCATATGGAGCTCTTAACTATGGCTACACCTTC.

The J gene is TRBJ1-2, the V gene TRBV2; TRBD1 matches at 9 bases. Germline-derived CDR1 and CDR2 are SNHLY and FYNNEI. After removal of 6 bases from V and 7 bases from J, the junction contained 3 bases not matched to a gene. The CDR3 consists of 12 residues. The CDR3 reads CASSQGQGGYTF. CDR3 DNA sequence: TGTGCCAGCAGCCAGGGACAGGGTGGCTACACCTTC.

CDR3 protein: CASSLQREERETQYF. The CDR3, as DNA: TGTGCCAGCAGCTTACAGCGGGAGGAGCGAGAGACCCAGTACTTC. The chain uses TRBV7-2 and TRBJ2-5, with 9 bases matching TRBD2. V gave up 2 bases and J gave up 4 bases; unmatched junction bases: 5. The CDR3 sequence is 15 residues long. Germline CDR1 and CDR2: SGHTA and FQGNSA.

The CDR3 spells CASSPGLAVYNEQFF. The CDR3 region has the DNA TGTGCCAGCAGCCCGGGACTAGCGGTCTACAATGAGCAGTTCTTC. The chain recombines TRBV7-9 with TRBJ2-1; 11 nucleotides match TRBD2. CDR1 is SEHNR, CDR2 FQNEAQ, per germline (reference sequence). The V segment lost 5 bases and the J segment 3 bases; nucleotides outside the gene matches: 3. The length of the CDR3 is 15 residues.

V usage is TRBV24-1 and J usage is TRBJ2-5; D might be TRBD2 (6 bases). The CDR3 length is 16 residues. Trimming removed 0 bases from V and 3 bases from J, with 13 bases in between. CDR1 and CDR2 (germline): KGHDR, SFDVKD. As DNA, the CDR3 is TGTGCCACCAGTGATTTGCAATTTGGAGGGAAAGAGACCCAGTACTTC. Its protein product is CATSDLQFGGKETQYF.

This clone was detected only once. CDR3 in DNA: TGTGCCAGCAGTTTTCGGGCTAGCGGGAGCGGTTATGAGCAGTTCTTC. Translation: CASSFRASGSGYEQFF. V gene TRBV27 combines with J gene TRBJ2-1; 10 positions match TRBD2. V lost 3 bases to trimming and J lost 8 bases; unmatched junction nucleotides: 10. CDR1 and CDR2 from the germline V gene are MNHEY and SMNVEV (reference sequence). The length of the CDR3 is 16 residues.

Worth noting for this clone: This may be a read error: a much more frequent sequence differs by one nucleotide. This chain's CDR3 is CFTAGESSNEQFF. As DNA, the CDR3 is TGTTTCACAGCGGGAGAATCTTCCAATGAGCAGTTCTTC. The V call is TRBV27, the J call TRBJ2-1; 8 bases match TRBD2. The CDR3 contains 13 residues. The germline CDR1 and CDR2 sequences are MNHEY and SMNVEV (reference sequence).

V is TRBV13 and J is TRBJ1-2; the D is unclear. This CDR3 is 13 amino acids long. Trimming cost V 1 base and J 8 bases, with 11 bases left between them. The V gene's germline CDR1 is PRHDT and CDR2 FYEKMQ (reference sequence). The CDR3 bases are TGTGCCAGCAGCTTAGAACCCCGCCGGGGCTACACCTTC. It encodes CASSLEPRRGYTF.

As for this clone: Other DNA sequences in the same sample also yield this CDR3. The CDR3 coding sequence is TGTGCCAGCACCACGACTAGCGGGAGGGAGCAGTACTTC. It is translated as CASTTTSGREQYF. The chain recombines TRBV6-5 with TRBJ2-7; 13 bases are a match to TRBD2. CDR3 length: 13 amino acids. The germline CDR1 and CDR2 sequences are MNHEY and SVGAGI. V was pared by 7 bases and J by 7 bases, with 4 bases of the junction left unmatched.

This clone rates as large. Other DNA sequences in this sample translate to the same CDR3. The V and J genes are TRBV20-1 and TRBJ2-7; TRBD1 aligns across 7 bases. Per germline, CDR1 DFQATT and CDR2 SNEGSKA (reference sequence). The CDR3 loop spans 11 amino acids. Unmatched junction bases numbered 3, after V lost 6 bases and J lost 4 bases. The CDR3 reads CSAQGEYEQYF. CDR3 DNA sequence: TGCAGTGCCCAGGGGGAGTACGAGCAGTACTTC.